This T cell receptor beta chain was obtained from a study of T-cell memory formation after mild COVID-19. Study-wide context: TCR clusters were largely donor specific.

Germline loops: CDR1 LGHDT, CDR2 YNNKEL (reference sequence). With 4 bases clipped from V and 7 bases from J, the junction kept 2 bases outside the gene matches. The CDR3 has 13 residues. TCRdb recomputed calls from the 5' RACE reads with MiXCR, one row per CDR3 protein. The table lists a few hundred thousand distinct CDR3 sequences, less than 25% of them singletons. This clonotype has a handful of counts. This clonotype originated in an adult woman who had mild COVID-19 (a few samples of this study predate the infection). Cell type and time point are not known. This chain connects TRBV3-1 to TRBJ1-2; 11 bases align to TRBD1. The sequenced material came from PBMCs or a T cell subset sorted from them (not recorded which). The CDR3 region is CASSRTGGPGYTF. As DNA, the CDR3 is TGTGCCAGCAGCCGGACAGGGGGCCCTGGCTACACCTTC.